The 7 T cell receptor beta chains below were found in one sample sequenced in a study of shared clonotypes between healthy human individuals. Clones were sequenced by immunoSEQ multiplex PCR, and TCRdb holds only the in-frame ones, with some missing. The sample lists nearly 500,000 clones, 75% to 85% seen once, with 13% in the top ten. Specimen: PBMCs. The receptors stem from a woman aged 40-49 years in good health. Some clones in this sample may be carry-over from other donors' samples.

The rearrangement uses TRBV6-1 and TRBJ1-5; TRBD1 aligns across 8 bases. The CDR3 sequence is 14 residues long. With 4 bases clipped from V and 7 bases from J, the junction kept 6 bases outside the gene matches. Germline V gives CDR1 MNHNS, CDR2 SASEGT. CDR3 DNA: TGTGCCAGCAGTGGGTTTTCAGGGGGCCAGCCCCAGCATTTT. Its translation: CASSGFSGGQPQHF.

Many counts were recorded for this clone. The chain combines TRBV5-4 with TRBJ2-3; D could derive from TRBD1 or TRBD2 (5 bases each). V lost 5 bases, J lost 4 bases, and 20 bases lay in between. The CDR3 totals 16 residues. Germline CDR1 SGHNT, CDR2 YYREEE (reference sequence). The CDR3 DNA sequence: TGTGCCAGCAGGTCGGGACCCCCGGGGCGTGCAGATACGCAGTATTTT. It encodes CASRSGPPGRADTQYF. Looking up the rest from reference TRBV5-4 and TRBJ2-3 gives the full variable domain: ETGVTQSPTHLIKTRGQQVTLRCSSQSGHNTVSWYQQALGQGPQFIFQYYREEENGRGNFPPRFSGLQFPNYSSELNVNALELDDSALYLCASRSGPPGRADTQYFGPGTRLTVL.

V is TRBV5-1 and J is TRBJ1-1, with D possibly being TRBD1 (6 bases). There are 13 residues in the CDR3. V dropped 4 bases and J dropped 4 bases, with 11 bases sitting between them. Germline CDR1 SGHRS, CDR2 YFSETQ. Here the CDR3 reads CASSMTGATEAFF. CDR3 nucleotide sequence: TGCGCCAGCAGCATGACAGGAGCCACTGAAGCTTTCTTT.

This chain uses TRBV10-3 with TRBJ1-2, with TRBD1 as a possible D gene (5 bases). Germline lookup yields CDR1 ENHRY and CDR2 SYGVKD. This CDR3 contains 15 residues. V lost 4 bases, J lost 2 bases, and 14 bases lay in between. The CDR3 DNA reads as TGTGCCATCAGTGCGGGGGGAACGGGAAACTATGGCTACACCTTC. Translation gives CAISAGGTGNYGYTF.

The chain carries TRBV27 and TRBJ2-3, with 9 bases identical to TRBD2. V was pared by 5 bases and J by 2 bases, with 14 bases of the junction left unmatched. CDR3 length equals 18 residues. The germline V gene encodes CDR1 MNHEY and CDR2 SMNVEV (reference sequence). CDR3 nucleotides: TGTGCCAGCAGTCCCTCCGGGCTAGCGGGAACAAACACAGATACGCAGTATTTT. It yields the protein CASSPSGLAGTNTDTQYF.

The J gene is TRBJ1-1, the V gene TRBV5-4; D is perhaps TRBD1 (5 bases). Germline lookup yields CDR1 SGHNT and CDR2 YYREEE (reference sequence). The CDR3 is made up of 14 amino acids. V was clipped by 4 bases and J by 6 bases, with 16 bases between them. The CDR3 DNA is TGTGCCAGCAGCGACCAGGGTAACCTGGCTGAAGCTTTCTTT. Residues: CASSDQGNLAEAFF.

This chain uses TRBV5-5 with TRBJ1-4, with D possibly TRBD1 on 6 matching bases. CDR1 and CDR2 from the germline V gene are SGHKS and YYEKEE (reference sequence). The CDR3 is made up of 15 amino acids. V lost 1 base, J lost 2 bases, and 9 bases lay in between. The CDR3 is CASSLLQGTNEKLFF. As DNA, the CDR3 is TGTGCCAGCAGCTTGCTTCAGGGGACTAATGAAAAACTGTTTTTT.